This TCR beta chain was retrieved from a study of CD8+CD57+ T cells in acquired aplastic anemia. Study context: The study obtained 9 million to 13 million reads on average for CD4+ cells from healthy donors.

In this sample, this clonotype turned up many times. According to the study, genomic DNA was the template for TCR beta VDJ and CDR3 profiling. TCRdb processed the reads anew with MiXCR; each CDR3 protein has one entry. Of about 80,000 distinct CDR3 sequences in the sample, less than 60% were seen once. The ends lost 6 bases at V and 4 bases at J; junction bases unmatched: 0. This CDR3 is 14 amino acids long. The germline CDR1 and CDR2 sequences are SNHLY and FYNNEI. The sequencing input was sorted CD4+, CD8+, or CD8+CD57+ T cells (not recorded which) from PBMCs. This TCR was recovered from a human donor in good health, serving as a control. The chain carries TRBV2 and TRBJ2-4, with 13 bases that match TRBD2. CDR3 region: CASRGLAGKNIQYF. In DNA form, the CDR3 reads TGTGCCAGCAGGGGACTAGCGGGGAAAAACATTCAGTACTTC.